Following are 18 T cell receptor beta chains from one sample sequenced in a study of control samples from healthy donors and cancer patients. Some clones are missing from TCRdb's copy, which holds only in-frame ones; the method was immunoSEQ multiplex PCR. This table has fewer than 110,000 clones, about 89% appearing once. Sequenced sample: PBMCs. The receptors shown here come from a man aged 55 to 69 with lung cancer.

V is TRBV11-2 and J is TRBJ2-7, with 7 bases aligning to TRBD2. Germline loops: CDR1 SGHAT, CDR2 FQNNGV. The ends lost 2 bases at V and 3 bases at J; junction bases unmatched: 7. The CDR3 sequence is 15 residues long. The chain's CDR3 is CASSLSRLAGYEQYF. CDR3 sequence (DNA): TGTGCCAGCAGCTTAAGCCGACTAGCTGGCTACGAGCAGTACTTC.

The V and J genes are TRBV3-1 (or the pseudogene TRBV3-2) and TRBJ2-4; 8 bases align to TRBD1. The CDR3 covers 19 residues. Germline values: CDR1 LGHDT, CDR2 YNNKEL (reference sequence). V was pared by 1 base and J by 0 bases, with 11 bases of the junction left unmatched. CDR3 coding DNA: TGTGCCAGCAGCCAAGCCCGGACAGGGAACTCTTTAGCCAAAAACATTCAGTACTTC. This gives the protein CASSQARTGNSLAKNIQYF.

The chain joins TRBV27 to TRBJ1-4; D unresolved. The CDR3 sequence is 14 residues long. The germline V gene has CDR1 MNHEY and CDR2 SMNVEV (reference sequence). Between the trimmed V and J ends, which lost 0 bases and 14 bases, there was a span of 16 bases. CDR3 protein: CASSLSGSLRNLFF. The CDR3 DNA is TGTGCCAGCAGTTTATCGGGGAGTTTACGCAACCTGTTTTTT. Using reference TRBV27 and TRBJ1-4 for the parts outside the CDR3, the full variable domain is EAQVTQNPRYLITVTGKKLTVTCSQNMNHEYMSWYRQDPGLGLRQIYYSMNVEVTDKGDVPEGYKVSRKEKRNFPLILESPSPNQTSLYFCASSLSGSLRNLFFGSGTQLSVL.

The CDR3 reads CASSLGQGGNTIYF. CDR3 nucleotide sequence: TGTGCCAGCAGCCTCGGACAGGGGGGAAACACCATATATTTT. The gene calls are TRBV6-5 and TRBJ1-3; TRBD1 matches 9 bases. This CDR3 is built from 14 residues. With 6 bases clipped from V and 4 bases from J, the junction kept 4 bases outside the gene matches. Germline CDR1 MNHEY, CDR2 SVGAGI.

As DNA, the CDR3 is TGTGCCATCAGTGAGTCGTTGGGCCGGGGGCAAAAACTGAACACTGAAGCTTTCTTT. Translated: CAISESLGRGQKLNTEAFF. V usage is TRBV10-3 and J usage is TRBJ1-1; the D gene is possibly TRBD1 (6 bases). Per the germline V gene, CDR1 is ENHRY and CDR2 is SYGVKD. The CDR3 contains 19 residues. Trimming stripped 0 bases from V and 0 bases from J, with 20 bases between.

The V gene is TRBV7-9, the J gene TRBJ1-4, with TRBD1 matching 9 bases. Germline CDR1 and CDR2: SEHNR and FQNEAQ (reference sequence). This CDR3 has 15 amino acids. Trimming took 5 bases from V and 8 from J; bases not matched to a gene: 9. CDR3 nucleotide sequence: TGTGCCAGCAGCCCCCTGACAGGGGGTGGAGAAAAACTGTTTTTT. Translated: CASSPLTGGGEKLFF.

The chain joins TRBV12-3 or TRBV12-4 to TRBJ2-5, with a possible D match to TRBD2 (7 bases). The CDR3 loop spans 12 amino acids. The ends were cut back, 6 bases at V and 7 bases at J, with 12 bases in the middle. In DNA, the CDR3 is TGTGCCAGCAGCCTAGGGGGGGGGACCCAGTACTTC. As protein: CASSLGGGTQYF.

The V gene is TRBV11-3, the J gene TRBJ2-7; no clear D gene. Germline V gene lookup returns CDR1 SGHNT and CDR2 YENEEA. V lost 1 base to trimming and J lost 4 bases, with 8 bases between them. There are 13 residues in the CDR3. CDR3 sequence (DNA): TGTGCCAGCAGCTTAGGCCAAACTTACGAGCAGTACTTC. This translates into CASSLGQTYEQYF.

This clone was detected only a few times. The chain has TRBV19 and TRBJ1-5; D gene unclear. The CDR3 consists of 13 residues. Germline V CDR1 and CDR2: LNHDA, SQIVND (reference sequence). V lost 7 bases to trimming and J lost 3 bases, with 10 bases between them. The DNA of the CDR3 is TGTGCCAGTATGGACGGATTCAATCAGCCCCAGCATTTT. Protein: CASMDGFNQPQHF.

This clone was seen only once. The sample contains more than one DNA sequence encoding this CDR3. The V call is TRBV9, the J call TRBJ2-3; D call uncertain. The CDR3 runs to 13 residues. V shed 2 bases and J shed 2 bases, with 6 bases lying between them. The germline gives CDR1 SGDLS, CDR2 YYNGEE. CDR3 residues: CASSVSLTDTQYF. CDR3 coding DNA: TGTGCCAGCAGCGTGTCCCTCACAGATACGCAGTATTTT.

The gene calls are TRBV5-4 and TRBJ2-1; weak D call: TRBD2 (6 bases). The CDR3 runs 15 residues. Trimming took 1 base from V and 4 from J, leaving 12 bases between them. Looked up from germline, CDR1 is SGHNT and CDR2 is YYREEE (reference sequence). The CDR3 coding sequence is TGTGCCAGCAGCTTGTCAATGGGGGGTTACAATGAGCAGTTCTTC. Amino acids: CASSLSMGGYNEQFF.

The chain is built from TRBV6-4 and TRBJ2-3; the D call may be TRBD1 or TRBD2 (6 bases each). Between the trimmed V and J ends, which lost 4 bases and 4 bases, there was a span of 12 bases. This CDR3 spans 14 amino acids. Per the germline V gene, CDR1 is MRHNA and CDR2 is SNTAGT. Here the CDR3 DNA reads TGTGCCAGCAGTGGGGCCGGGGGCGCAGATACGCAGTATTTT. Its translation: CASSGAGGADTQYF.

In this sample, this clone turned up a few times. J is TRBJ1-1 and V is TRBV27; 8 bases fit TRBD1. With 6 bases clipped from V and 6 bases from J, the junction kept 6 bases outside the gene matches. The CDR3 covers 13 residues. Germline CDR1 MNHEY, CDR2 SMNVEV (reference sequence). This chain's CDR3 is CASSSDREAEAFF. The CDR3 nucleotides are TGTGCCAGCAGCTCGGACAGGGAGGCTGAAGCTTTCTTT.

This chain connects TRBV9 to TRBJ1-1, with TRBD1 identical over 8 bases. The CDR3 runs to 13 residues. Germline values: CDR1 SGDLS, CDR2 YYNGEE. The junction had 0 bases not matched to a gene; V was cut back by 1 base and J by 4 bases. CDR3 sequence: CASSVTGGTEAFF. The DNA of the CDR3 is TGTGCCAGCAGCGTAACAGGGGGCACTGAAGCTTTCTTT. The full variable domain, in which reference TRBV9 and TRBJ1-1 provide the parts outside the CDR3, is DSGVTQTPKHLITATGQRVTLRCSPRSGDLSVYWYQQSLDQGLQFLIQYYNGEERAKGNILERFSAQQFPDLHSELNLSSLELGDSALYFCASSVTGGTEAFFGQGTRLTVV.

Regarding this clone: Additional DNA sequences in this sample encode the identical CDR3. The chain combines TRBV6-5 with TRBJ1-1; D is uncertain. Deletions cut 0 bases from V and 5 bases from J, with 7 bases between. The V gene's germline CDR1 is MNHEY and CDR2 SVGAGI. CDR3 length equals 13 residues. The CDR3 spells CASSYSTGTEAFF. The CDR3 DNA follows: TGTGCCAGCAGTTACTCTACGGGGACTGAAGCTTTCTTT.

This clone came up once. The CDR3 nucleotides are TGTGCCAGCAGCTTACGTAGCGGGGGGGGACCGGTTGGAGATACGCAGTATTTT. Translated, it gives CASSLRSGGGPVGDTQYF. The genes are TRBV11-2 and TRBJ2-3; 11 nucleotides match TRBD2. V lost 2 bases to trimming and J lost 5 bases; unmatched junction nucleotides: 12. CDR1 is SGHAT and CDR2 is FQNNGV in the germline V gene. CDR3 length: 18 amino acids.

The CDR3 loop reads CASSESPSRETQYF. The CDR3 DNA reads TGTGCCAGCAGTGAAAGCCCGAGCCGCGAGACCCAGTACTTC. The rearrangement uses TRBV6-1 and TRBJ2-5; no firm D call. Trimming took off 2 bases at V and 5 bases at J, with 12 bases between the two ends. The CDR3 extends over 14 amino acids. The germline CDR1 and CDR2 sequences are MNHNS and SASEGT.

The chain links TRBV6-1 to TRBJ1-1; 9 nucleotides agree with TRBD1. The V and J ends lost 1 base and 1 base, in that order; junction bases with no gene match: 10. The germline gives CDR1 MNHNS, CDR2 SASEGT. This CDR3 region has 18 residues. The CDR3 DNA is TGTGCCAGCAGTGAAGGGACAGGGGCCCCTAAGGGGAACACTGAAGCTTTCTTT. Amino acid sequence: CASSEGTGAPKGNTEAFF.